The 12 T cell receptor beta chains below all came from one sample that was sequenced in a study of cytomegalovirus exposure and HLA in healthy donors. The PCR was carried out with 60 Vbeta primers and 13 Jbeta primers. The repertoire was sequenced with immunoSEQ multiplex PCR; TCRdb's copy has only in-frame clones and lacks some. The profile shows approximately 140,000 clones, approximately 84% of them singletons. Sequencing was performed on PBMCs. Every receptor here comes from a woman between 35 and 50 years old in good health and CMV-seronegative.

The chain carries TRBV10-3 and TRBJ2-5; no definite D call. CDR3 length equals 15 residues. The V end lost 4 bases, the J end lost 3 bases, and 15 bases lay between the germline ends. CDR1 and CDR2 (germline): ENHRY, SYGVKD. The CDR3 sequence is CAISASNSMEETQYF. The CDR3 bases are TGTGCCATCAGTGCCTCCAACAGCATGGAAGAGACCCAGTACTTC.

V and J are TRBV4-1 and TRBJ2-3; D unresolved. The CDR3 has 12 residues. Germline CDR1 reads MGHRA; CDR2 reads YSYEKL. V lost 3 bases and J 9 bases, leaving 10 bases between the germline ends. CDR3 region: CASSHPRETQYF. As DNA, the CDR3 is TGCGCCAGCAGCCACCCAAGAGAGACGCAGTATTTT.

CDR3 nucleotide sequence: TGTGCCAGCGGGGGCTCCTGGAGTCAGCCCCAGCATTTT. Encoded protein: CASGGSWSQPQHF. The chain combines TRBV28 with TRBJ1-5; D is possibly TRBD1 (6 bases). This CDR3 is built from 13 residues. CDR1 is MDHEN and CDR2 is SYDVKM in the germline V gene. V lost 8 bases, J lost 6 bases, and 14 bases lay in between. Full variable domain (outside the CDR3, taken from reference TRBV28 and TRBJ1-5): DVKVTQSSRYLVKRTGEKVFLECVQDMDHENMFWYRQDPGLGLRLIYFSYDVKMKEKGDIPEGYSVSREKKERFSLILESASTNQTSMYLCASGGSWSQPQHFGDGTRLSIL.

In DNA, the CDR3 is TGTGCCAGCAGTGGACTAGCGGGAGGAAGGTACAATGAGCAGTTCTTC. Translation gives CASSGLAGGRYNEQFF. V and J are TRBV6-1 and TRBJ2-1, with TRBD2 identical over 13 bases. The CDR3 has 16 residues. The V gene end was trimmed by 4 bases and the J gene end by 4 bases; junction bases not matched to a gene: 4. Germline CDR1 is MNHNS and CDR2 is SASEGT.

The genes are TRBV27 and TRBJ2-7; TRBD2 might be the D (6 bases). The V end was cut by 0 bases, the J end by 2 bases, with 14 bases between. Germline assignment: CDR1 MNHEY and CDR2 SMNVEV (reference sequence). The CDR3 covers 16 residues. The CDR3: CASSLSPGSFAYEQYF. The DNA of the CDR3 is TGTGCCAGCAGTTTATCCCCCGGGAGTTTCGCCTACGAGCAGTACTTC.

The rearrangement joins TRBV28 to TRBJ2-7; D unresolved. This CDR3 spans 10 amino acids. The V gene's germline CDR1 is MDHEN and CDR2 SYDVKM. V was cut by 3 bases and J by 5 bases, with 2 bases left in between. The chain's CDR3 is CASSFDEQYF. In nucleotides, the CDR3 is TGTGCCAGCAGTTTCGACGAGCAGTACTTC.

The chain joins TRBV2 to TRBJ2-4, with a possible D match to TRBD1 (6 bases). The length of the CDR3 is 12 residues. V gave up 5 bases and J gave up 9 bases, with 11 bases separating them. The V gene's germline CDR1 is SNHLY and CDR2 FYNNEI. DNA of the CDR3: TGTGCCAGCAGTAATGACAGGAGCATTCAGTACTTC. Residues: CASSNDRSIQYF.

This chain joins TRBV6-5 and TRBJ1-2; 10 nucleotides match TRBD1. J was trimmed by 3 bases and V by 8 bases; bases with no gene match: 3. The germline V gene has CDR1 MNHEY and CDR2 SVGAGI. The CDR3 extends over 13 amino acids. This CDR3 reads CASRDRGHYGYTF. The CDR3 DNA follows: TGTGCCAGCCGGGACAGGGGCCACTATGGCTACACCTTC.

This clone was seen just once. The rearrangement joins TRBV9 to TRBJ1-3; TRBD1 agrees at 11 bases. The CDR3 has 16 amino acids. Unmatched junction bases numbered 6, after V lost 3 bases and J lost 4 bases. Germline V gene lookup returns CDR1 SGDLS and CDR2 YYNGEE. The CDR3 spells CASSAGQGAIGNTIYF. The CDR3 nucleotides are TGTGCCAGCAGCGCCGGACAGGGGGCAATCGGAAACACCATATATTTT.

The rearrangement uses TRBV5-6 and TRBJ1-1; 8 nucleotides agree with TRBD1. Germline lookup yields CDR1 SGHDT and CDR2 YYEEEE. The CDR3 loop spans 15 amino acids. V gave up 1 base and J gave up 3 bases; unmatched junction bases: 5. In nucleotides, the CDR3 is TGTGCCAGCAGCTTGTGGCAGGGGGCACACACTGAAGCTTTCTTT. Protein product: CASSLWQGAHTEAFF. The whole variable domain, remainder taken from reference TRBV5-6 and TRBJ1-1, is DAGVTQSPTHLIKTRGQQVTLRCSPKSGHDTVSWYQQALGQGPQFIFQYYEEEERQRGNFPDRFSGHQFPNYSSELNVNALLLGDSALYLCASSLWQGAHTEAFFGQGTRLTVV.

The rearrangement uses TRBV28 and TRBJ2-1; 9 nucleotides line up with TRBD1. V trimming: 1 base; J trimming: 7 bases; junction bases outside the gene matches: 8. There are 16 residues in the CDR3. Germline V lookup: CDR1 MDHEN, CDR2 SYDVKM. The chain's CDR3 is CASSLFATGGFNEQFF. The CDR3 bases are TGTGCCAGCAGTTTATTCGCGACAGGGGGTTTTAATGAGCAGTTCTTC. Supplemented by reference TRBV28 and TRBJ2-1, the full variable domain reads DVKVTQSSRYLVKRTGEKVFLECVQDMDHENMFWYRQDPGLGLRLIYFSYDVKMKEKGDIPEGYSVSREKKERFSLILESASTNQTSMYLCASSLFATGGFNEQFFGPGTRLTVL.

The CDR3 loop is CASGLAGANEQFF. The CDR3, as DNA: TGTGCCAGCGGACTAGCGGGAGCCAATGAGCAGTTCTTC. This sequence joins TRBV11-2 and TRBJ2-1; 13 positions agree with TRBD2. Germline V gene data show CDR1 as SGHAT and CDR2 as FQNNGV. V was clipped by 8 bases and J by 6 bases; unmatched bases: 1. The CDR3 has 13 residues.